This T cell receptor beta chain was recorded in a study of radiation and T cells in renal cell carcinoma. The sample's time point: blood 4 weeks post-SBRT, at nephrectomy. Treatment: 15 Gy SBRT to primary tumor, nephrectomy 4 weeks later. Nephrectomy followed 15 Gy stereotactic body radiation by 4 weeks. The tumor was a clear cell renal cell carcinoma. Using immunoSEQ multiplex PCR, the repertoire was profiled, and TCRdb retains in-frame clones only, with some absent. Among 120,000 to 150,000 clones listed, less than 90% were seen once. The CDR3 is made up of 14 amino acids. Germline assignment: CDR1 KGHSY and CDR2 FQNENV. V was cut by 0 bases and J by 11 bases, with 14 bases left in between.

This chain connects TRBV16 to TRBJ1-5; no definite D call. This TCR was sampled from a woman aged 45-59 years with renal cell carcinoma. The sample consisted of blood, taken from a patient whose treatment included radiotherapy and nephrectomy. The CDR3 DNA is TGTGCCAGCAGCCAATCGGCGGCAGATCGGTCCCAGCATTTT. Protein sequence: CASSQSAADRSQHF.